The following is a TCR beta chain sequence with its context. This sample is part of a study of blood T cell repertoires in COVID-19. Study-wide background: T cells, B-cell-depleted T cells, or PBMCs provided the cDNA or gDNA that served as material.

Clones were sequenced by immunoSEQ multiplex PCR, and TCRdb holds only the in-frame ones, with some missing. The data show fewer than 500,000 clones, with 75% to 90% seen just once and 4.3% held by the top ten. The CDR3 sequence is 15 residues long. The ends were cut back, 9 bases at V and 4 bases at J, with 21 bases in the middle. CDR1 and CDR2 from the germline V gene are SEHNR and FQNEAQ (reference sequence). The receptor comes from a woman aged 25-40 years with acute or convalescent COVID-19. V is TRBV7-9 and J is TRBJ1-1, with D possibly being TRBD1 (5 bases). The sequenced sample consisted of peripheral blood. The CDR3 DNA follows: TGTGCCAGTGGTTCTGAGGGCCTCGGGGGCACTGAAGCTTTCTTT. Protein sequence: CASGSEGLGGTEAFF.